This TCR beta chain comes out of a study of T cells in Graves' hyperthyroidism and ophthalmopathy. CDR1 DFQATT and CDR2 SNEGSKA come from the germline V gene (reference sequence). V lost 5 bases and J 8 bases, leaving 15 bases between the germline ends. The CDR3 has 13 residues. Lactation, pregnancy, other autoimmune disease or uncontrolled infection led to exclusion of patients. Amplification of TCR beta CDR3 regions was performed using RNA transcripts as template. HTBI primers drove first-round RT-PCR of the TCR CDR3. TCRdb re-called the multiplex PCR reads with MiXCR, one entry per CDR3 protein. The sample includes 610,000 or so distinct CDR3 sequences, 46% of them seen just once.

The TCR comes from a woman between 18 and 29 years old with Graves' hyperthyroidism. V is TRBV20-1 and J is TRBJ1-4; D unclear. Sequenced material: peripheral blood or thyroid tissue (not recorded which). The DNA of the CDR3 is TGCAGTGCTGAGGGCGAGAGGAGGGAAAAACTGTTTTTT. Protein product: CSAEGERREKLFF.